These T cell receptor beta chains were read from a single sample in a study of PD-1 blockade in classical Hodgkin lymphoma. TCRdb keeps only in-frame clones here, not all; method: immunoSEQ multiplex PCR. The data show approximately 110,000 clones, roughly 90% seen once. This specimen consisted of peripheral blood mononuclear cells (PBMCs), obtained before the fourth cycle of nivolumab. The origin of the receptors is a human donor with classical Hodgkin lymphoma. CDR3s include the opening cysteine and the closing phenylalanine or tryptophan. D genes are given only for firm matches. For some rows the clone size is stated as once, few or many, or as a class when expanded; others skip it.

abundance,d_gene,v_gene,j_gene,CDR3aa,CDR3nt
-,-,TRBV27,TRBJ1-5,CASSYGNSQPQHF,TGTGCCAGCAGTTACGGCAACAGTCAGCCCCAGCATTTT
-,-,TRBV14,TRBJ2-7,CASSQDDYEQYF,TGTGCCAGCAGCCAAGATGACTACGAGCAGTACTTC
-,-,TRBV11-2,TRBJ1-4,CASSTDGFNEKLFF,TGTGCCAGCAGCACCGACGGTTTTAATGAAAAACTGTTTTTT
-,-,TRBV7-9,TRBJ1-3,CASSERQVTAPGNTIYF,TGTGCCAGCAGCGAGAGACAGGTGACGGCCCCTGGAAACACCATATATTTT
-,-,TRBV25-1,TRBJ1-2,CASRVGRGYTF,TGTGCCAGCAGGGTGGGACGTGGCTACACCTTC
-,-,TRBV4-1,TRBJ2-1,CASSQGYSENEQFF,TGCGCCAGCAGCCAAGGCTATAGCGAAAATGAGCAGTTCTTC
-,TRBD1,TRBV4-2,TRBJ1-2,CASSQADREATNYGYTF,TGTGCCAGCAGCCAAGCTGACAGGGAGGCGACTAACTATGGCTACACCTTC
-,-,TRBV5-1,TRBJ2-3,CASSPAGQGWTDTQYF,TGCGCCAGCAGCCCCGCTGGGCAGGGGTGGACAGATACGCAGTATTTT
-,TRBD1,TRBV5-6,TRBJ1-2,CASSPTGRGDYGYTF,TGTGCCAGCAGCCCGACAGGGCGGGGAGACTATGGCTACACCTTC
few,-,TRBV7-2,TRBJ2-1,CASSLQGGSYNEQFF,TGTGCCAGCAGCCTGCAGGGGGGCTCCTACAATGAGCAGTTCTTC
-,-,TRBV5-4,TRBJ1-2,CASSLVGGRGYTF,TGTGCCAGCAGCTTGGTCGGAGGGAGAGGCTACACCTTC
-,TRBD1,TRBV7-2,TRBJ1-1,CASSPRQGRRGTEAFF,TGTGCCAGCAGCCCTCGACAGGGGCGGAGGGGCACTGAAGCTTTCTTT
-,-,TRBV4-1,TRBJ2-7,CASSQETLPRPYEQYF,TGCGCCAGCAGCCAAGAAACCCTGCCCCGTCCCTACGAGCAGTACTTC
-,TRBD1,TRBV4-3,TRBJ2-3,CASSQDWDRERTDTQYF,TGCGCCAGCAGCCAAGATTGGGACAGGGAAAGAACAGATACGCAGTATTTT
-,-,TRBV4-1,TRBJ1-2,CASSQEEAGIDGYTF,TGCGCCAGCAGCCAAGAGGAGGCAGGGATCGATGGCTACACCTTC
-,-,TRBV4-1,TRBJ1-4,CASSHGSTNEKLFF,TGCGCCAGCAGCCACGGGTCAACTAATGAAAAACTGTTTTTT
-,-,TRBV9,TRBJ2-1,CASSVESSYNEQFF,TGTGCCAGCAGCGTAGAAAGCTCCTACAATGAGCAGTTCTTC
-,TRBD1,TRBV25-1,TRBJ1-5,CASSPTGGPNSNQPQHF,TGTGCCAGCAGCCCGACAGGGGGCCCCAACAGCAATCAGCCCCAGCATTTT
-,TRBD2,TRBV4-3,TRBJ2-1,CASSQPGLAGYNEQFF,TGCGCCAGCAGCCAACCGGGACTAGCGGGGTACAATGAGCAGTTCTTC
-,-,TRBV5-6,TRBJ2-7,CASSLEQADRSYEQYF,TGTGCCAGCAGCTTGGAGCAAGCGGATCGCTCCTACGAGCAGTACTTC
-,-,TRBV30,TRBJ1-2,CAWKGWSGGGYTF,TGTGCCTGGAAAGGGTGGAGTGGGGGCGGCTACACCTTC
-,-,TRBV4-3,TRBJ2-7,CASSQTGTSYEQYF,TGCGCCAGCAGCCAAACAGGGACATCCTACGAGCAGTACTTC
-,-,TRBV10-2,TRBJ2-2,CASSERRGNTGELFF,TGCGCCAGCAGTGAACGGAGGGGGAACACCGGGGAGCTGTTTTTT
few,-,TRBV7-2,TRBJ2-2,CASRRDTGELFF,TGTGCCAGCCGGCGGGACACCGGGGAGCTGTTTTTT
-,-,TRBV2,TRBJ1-2,CASSTMTGRYGYTF,TGTGCCAGCAGCACAATGACTGGCCGCTATGGCTACACCTTC
few,-,TRBV10-2,TRBJ1-5,CASSVMGGMDIPQHF,TGCGCCAGCAGTGTTATGGGGGGGATGGACATCCCCCAGCATTTT
-,TRBD2,TRBV6-6,TRBJ2-2,CASSYLAGGTGELFF,TGTGCCAGCAGTTATCTAGCGGGAGGCACCGGGGAGCTGTTTTTT
-,-,TRBV7-9,TRBJ2-3,CASSPTSSSTDTQYF,TGTGCCAGCAGCCCCACTAGCTCTAGCACAGATACGCAGTATTTT
-,-,TRBV19,TRBJ1-2,CASSATSYGYTF,TGTGCCAGTAGTGCTACTTCCTATGGCTACACCTTC
many,-,TRBV7-2,TRBJ2-7,CASSDSSSEQYF,TGTGCCAGCAGCGACTCCAGCTCAGAGCAGTACTTC
-,-,TRBV2,TRBJ2-2,CASSNRGHLNTGELFF,TGTGCCAGCAGCAACCGGGGACATTTGAACACCGGGGAGCTGTTTTTT
-,-,TRBV4-3,TRBJ2-7,CASSQEGTFSYEQYF,TGCGCCAGCAGCCAAGAAGGTACATTCTCCTACGAGCAGTACTTC
once,TRBD1,TRBV4-1,TRBJ2-5,CASSQYRDSQETQYF,TGCGCCAGCAGCCAATACCGGGACAGTCAAGAGACCCAGTACTTC
-,TRBD2,TRBV5-4,TRBJ2-5,CASSTAGRRAQETQYF,TGTGCCAGCAGCACGGCCGGGAGGAGGGCGCAGGAGACCCAGTACTTC
-,TRBD2,TRBV27,TRBJ2-5,CASSWLAGQETQYF,TGTGCCAGCAGTTGGCTAGCGGGTCAAGAGACCCAGTACTTC
-,TRBD1,TRBV25-1,TRBJ1-5,CASSGPGQGLYSNQPQHF,TGTGCCAGCAGTGGACCGGGACAGGGGCTATATAGCAATCAGCCCCAGCATTTT
-,-,TRBV19,TRBJ1-4,CASSIGQGATNEKLFF,TGTGCCAGTAGTATCGGTCAGGGTGCAACTAATGAAAAACTGTTTTTT
-,TRBD1,TRBV6-1,TRBJ1-5,CASSVDRFGQPQHF,TGTGCCAGCAGCGTGGACAGGTTCGGCCAGCCCCAGCATTTT
-,-,TRBV6-6,TRBJ1-2,CASRGSTPASCTF,TGTGCCAGCAGGGGGTCGACCCCAGCAAGTTGCACCTTC
-,TRBD1,TRBV12-5,TRBJ1-2,CASGSIRTGLLDYGYTF,TGTGCTAGTGGTTCTATCCGGACAGGTCTTTTGGACTATGGCTACACCTTC
-,-,TRBV18,TRBJ2-1,CASSSTLGEQFF,TGTGCCAGCTCATCTACCTTAGGGGAGCAGTTCTTC